Sequencing of this T cell receptor beta chain was carried out in a study of blood T cell repertoires in COVID-19. Across the whole study: Acute-phase and convalescent COVID-19 samples originated in the United States, Italy and Spain. The analysed material was cDNA or gDNA that came from T cells, B-cell-depleted T cells, or PBMCs.

Produced via immunoSEQ multiplex PCR; TCRdb's table is partial and in-frame only. Among a few hundred thousand clones, around 88% were seen once, and the ten largest hold just under 7%. V was cut by 6 bases and J by 7 bases, with 10 bases left in between. Germline values: CDR1 LGHNT, CDR2 FRNRAP. CDR3 length: 12 amino acids. The chain uses TRBV12-5 and TRBJ2-1; a possible D gene is TRBD1 (6 bases). The sequence came from a woman younger than 45 who had recovered from COVID-19. The sequencing input was peripheral blood. In DNA form, the CDR3 reads TGTGCTAGTGGACTAGGGGGTAATGAGCAGTTCTTC. It codes for CASGLGGNEQFF.